This TCR beta chain comes out of a study of identifying expanded T cells in peripheral blood. No infections or other immune events were documented during collection. Generated by immunoSEQ multiplex PCR, the TCRdb table keeps only in-frame clones and is missing some. The sample has some 97,000 clones, over 80% seen once. The germline gives CDR1 SGHNT, CDR2 YENEEA. J was trimmed by 4 bases and V by 0 bases; bases with no gene match: 3. The CDR3 runs 15 residues. Study results and caveats: Differentially abundant clones: around 1.1 between replicates, 16.4 at 2 to 3 weeks, less than 20 at four. Clone count variance between roughly 2-week samples rose with total template count.

A word on this clone: Its antigen is not known.

This chain links TRBV11-3 with TRBJ2-1, with 7 positions matching TRBD1. Sequences were obtained from blood. The receptor was derived from a person between 18 and 75 years old in good health. CDR3 nucleotides: TGTGCCAGCAGCTTAGAACAGGGGAGTTACAATGAGCAGTTCTTC. It encodes CASSLEQGSYNEQFF.